The 27 T cell receptor beta chains in this list originate from one sample, sequenced in a study of T cells after yellow fever vaccination. TCRdb re-analysed the 5' RACE reads in MiXCR, keeping a single row per CDR3 protein. Of 300,000 to 400,000 distinct CDR3 sequences in the sample, 6.2% were seen once. The input for sequencing was PBMCs, taken 5 days after the yellow fever booster vaccination. These receptors were taken from a man between 25 and 39 years old who received the YFV17D yellow fever vaccine.

This sequence joins TRBV12-3 or TRBV12-4 and TRBJ2-1; D gene ambiguous. This CDR3 spans 11 amino acids. With 3 bases removed from V and 9 bases from J, the gap between germline ends came to 6 bases. Written as DNA, the CDR3 is TGTGCCAGCAGTTTCACCACTGAGCAGTTCTTC. It translates to CASSFTTEQFF.

The V call is TRBV7-2, the J call TRBJ2-7; tentative D call: TRBD1 (5 bases). This CDR3 is built from 14 residues. Trimming took 7 bases from V and 2 from J, leaving 15 bases between them. CDR1 SGHTA and CDR2 FQGNSA come from the germline V gene. The chain's CDR3 is CASKYQGTAYEQYF. For the CDR3, the DNA is TGTGCCAGCAAATACCAGGGTACGGCCTACGAGCAGTACTTC.

This clonotype was seen many times. The chain has TRBV11-1 and TRBJ2-6; 9 nucleotides match TRBD1. Germline CDR1 and CDR2: SGHAT and FQDESV (reference sequence). The CDR3 contains 19 residues. The trim removed 5 bases at V and 0 bases at J, leaving 11 bases unmatched. The CDR3 loop reads CASSPDAGQGISGANVLTF. Written as DNA, the CDR3 is TGTGCCAGCAGCCCAGACGCGGGACAGGGTATCTCTGGGGCCAACGTCCTGACTTTC.

This clonotype showed up many times. J is TRBJ2-1 and V is TRBV13, with D perhaps matching TRBD2 (6 bases). The CDR3 runs to 14 residues. Germline CDR1 PRHDT, CDR2 FYEKMQ (reference sequence). Trimming pared 0 bases from V and 6 bases from J, leaving 9 bases between. CDR3 nucleotides: TGTGCCAGCAGCTTAGGTGGGACTGTCAATGAGCAGTTCTTC. The encoded protein is CASSLGGTVNEQFF.

There are a few counts of this clonotype. The V gene is TRBV5-1, the J gene TRBJ2-5; TRBD1 matches at 7 bases. V lost 5 bases to trimming and J lost 2 bases; unmatched junction nucleotides: 15. In germline, CDR1 is SGHRS, CDR2 YFSETQ. CDR3 size: 17 residues. DNA for the CDR3: TGCGCCAGCAGGTTCTCGCCAACCGGGACAGTACAAGAGACCCAGTACTTC. Protein sequence: CASRFSPTGTVQETQYF.

With respect to this clonotype: At one of its ends the junction is not consistent with the germline gene, which may arise from a read error. The gene calls are TRBV3-1 and TRBJ2-5; 14 bases agree with TRBD2. Germline CDR1 is LGHDT and CDR2 is YNNKEL (reference sequence). This CDR3 contains 16 residues. Here the CDR3 DNA reads TGTGCCTGCAGCCAGGGACTAGCGGGAGCTGGTGAGACCCAGTACTTC. This sequence encodes CACSQGLAGAGETQYF.

In its sample, this clonotype was seen many times. This chain connects TRBV5-1 to TRBJ2-7; 9 nucleotides match TRBD1. The ends lost 4 bases at V and 6 bases at J; junction bases unmatched: 8. CDR1 and CDR2 from the germline V gene are SGHRS and YFSETQ. The CDR3 extends over 14 amino acids. The CDR3 is CASSLRQGVSEQYF. In DNA form, the CDR3 reads TGCGCCAGCAGCCTCCGACAGGGGGTGAGCGAGCAGTACTTC. The full variable domain, in which reference TRBV5-1 and TRBJ2-7 provide the parts outside the CDR3, is KAGVTQTPRYLIKTRGQQVTLSCSPISGHRSVSWYQQTPGQGLQFLFEYFSETQRNKGNFPGRFSGRQFSNSRSEMNVSTLELGDSALYLCASSLRQGVSEQYFGPGTRLTVT.

This clonotype was found many times. The chain has TRBV12-3 or TRBV12-4 and TRBJ2-1, with TRBD1 as a possible D gene (6 bases). V was shortened by 8 bases and J by 4 bases, with 24 bases between the two germline ends. The CDR3 is 17 amino acids. This CDR3 is CASLLLGAGTSYNEQFF. The CDR3 coding sequence is TGTGCCAGCCTACTGCTAGGCGCCGGGACATCTTACAATGAGCAGTTCTTC.

This clonotype was counted a few times. The rearrangement uses TRBV11-2 and TRBJ2-5; 7 nucleotides agree with TRBD1. The CDR3 runs 18 residues. V lost 5 bases, J lost 7 bases, and 22 bases stayed unmatched. Germline CDR1 SGHAT, CDR2 FQNNGV. This chain's CDR3 is CASSTLGGPGQFSGTQYF. CDR3 in DNA: TGTGCCAGCAGCACCCTAGGGGGCCCGGGACAGTTCTCAGGGACCCAGTACTTC.

This clonotype was detected only a few times. V is TRBV7-2 and J is TRBJ2-5; the match to TRBD1 covers 9 bases. The J segment lost 9 bases and the V segment lost 5 bases, leaving 16 bases of the junction unmatched. The CDR3 consists of 16 residues. CDR1 and CDR2 (germline): SGHTA, FQGNSA. This CDR3 reads CASSVAGTGLMVAQYF. The CDR3 coding sequence is TGTGCCAGCAGCGTCGCCGGGACAGGGCTAATGGTAGCCCAGTACTTC.

The chain joins TRBV29-1 to TRBJ2-5; 10 nucleotides agree with TRBD2. Trimming at V came to 8 bases and at J to 2 bases, leaving 11 bases not matched to a gene. Germline V gives CDR1 SQVTM, CDR2 ANQGSEA. CDR3 length equals 15 residues. Here the CDR3 DNA reads TGCAGCCTTTCTCCTAGCGGGAGTCTGCAAGAGACCCAGTACTTC. Translating it yields CSLSPSGSLQETQYF.

This clonotype was observed at least ten times. V gene TRBV5-1 combines with J gene TRBJ2-7; unclear D gene. The V and J ends lost 0 bases and 1 base respectively, with 8 bases between them. Germline V gene data show CDR1 as SGHRS and CDR2 as YFSETQ. This CDR3 is built from 14 residues. The CDR3 sequence is CASSLDWVSYEQYF. CDR3 sequence (DNA): TGCGCCAGCAGCTTGGATTGGGTTTCCTACGAGCAGTACTTC.

V is TRBV10-2 and J is TRBJ2-7, with 7 bases fitting TRBD1. In germline, CDR1 is WSHSY, CDR2 SAAADI. Trimming at V came to 8 bases and at J to 4 bases, leaving 8 bases not matched to a gene. The CDR3 length is 13 residues. CDR3 DNA sequence: TGCGCCAGCGGTCAAGGGGGCGGGTACGAGCAGTACTTC. Protein product: CASGQGGGYEQYF.

The count of this clonotype is one. The chain joins TRBV5-5 to TRBJ2-2; D ambiguous. The germline V and J ends were trimmed by 1 base and 5 bases, with 9 bases remaining between them. This CDR3 has 14 amino acids. Germline loops: CDR1 SGHKS, CDR2 YYEKEE (reference sequence). CDR3 region: CASSLKSETGELFF. The CDR3 DNA is TGTGCCAGCAGCTTGAAATCGGAAACCGGGGAGCTGTTTTTT.

This clonotype turned up a few times. V and J are TRBV7-8 and TRBJ1-6, with D uncertain. Germline V gene data show CDR1 as SGHVS and CDR2 as FQNEAQ. This CDR3 has 15 residues. Trimming left V 1 base short and J 3 bases short, with 7 bases between. CDR3 sequence reads: CASSLGPNYNSPLHF. Here the CDR3 DNA reads TGTGCCAGCAGCTTAGGTCCCAACTATAATTCACCCCTCCACTTT.

This clonotype showed up just a few times. The chain is built from TRBV5-1 and TRBJ2-7; D uncertain. The CDR3 runs to 13 residues. The germline gives CDR1 SGHRS, CDR2 YFSETQ. The germline V and J ends were trimmed by 1 base and 4 bases, with 9 bases remaining between them. In DNA form, the CDR3 reads TGCGCCAGCAGCTTGTCACACCGATACGAGCAGTACTTC. This sequence encodes CASSLSHRYEQYF.

This clonotype was recorded many times. This sequence joins TRBV28 and TRBJ2-7; 7 bases are shared with TRBD1. Unmatched junction bases numbered 6, after V lost 9 bases and J lost 4 bases. The germline V gene encodes CDR1 MDHEN and CDR2 SYDVKM. This CDR3 has 12 residues. CDR3 loop: CASRQGRYEQYF. CDR3 DNA: TGTGCCAGTAGACAGGGTCGGTACGAGCAGTACTTC.

Points on this clonotype: A read error may account for a junction end that differs from germline. The V and J genes are TRBV7-8 and TRBJ2-1, with D possibly TRBD2 on 5 matching bases. CDR1 is SGHVS, CDR2 FQNEAQ, per germline. This CDR3 is 15 amino acids long. CDR3 in DNA: TGTGCCAGCAACTTAGCAACGGGAACCTACAATGAGCAGTTCTTC. Protein: CASNLATGTYNEQFF.

This clonotype has at least ten counts. The rearrangement links TRBV7-3 to TRBJ2-2, with D possibly being TRBD2 (6 bases). Germline loops: CDR1 SGHTA, CDR2 FQGTGA. V lost 5 bases and J lost 0, with 13 bases in between. The CDR3 spans 16 residues. The DNA of the CDR3 is TGTGCCAGCAGCCGGGAGACGCCGGCGAACACCGGGGAGCTGTTTTTT. Residues: CASSRETPANTGELFF.

This clonotype was seen only a few times. CDR3 protein: CAIRSEQFF. In nucleotides, the CDR3 is TGTGCCATCAGGAGCGAGCAGTTCTTC. The rearrangement joins TRBV10-3 to TRBJ2-1, with unresolved D. V lost 6 bases, J lost 10 bases, and 4 bases lay in between. Germline CDR1 ENHRY, CDR2 SYGVKD. This CDR3 is 9 amino acids long.

This clonotype was picked up many times. The chain is built from TRBV6-6 and TRBJ1-6; no firm D call. CDR3 length: 13 amino acids. CDR1 is MNHNY and CDR2 is SVGAGI in the germline V gene (reference sequence). The V and J ends lost 7 bases and 9 bases respectively, with 13 bases between them. The CDR3 spells CASTGDLVSPLHF. CDR3 DNA: TGTGCCAGCACCGGGGATCTAGTTTCACCCCTCCACTTT.

This clonotype has more than one count but fewer than ten. This rearrangement joins TRBV29-1 to TRBJ1-1; D perhaps matches TRBD1 (6 bases). The V gene lost 5 bases and the J gene lost 2 bases, with 12 bases spanning the gap. Germline-derived CDR1 and CDR2 are SQVTM and ANQGSEA. This CDR3 contains 13 residues. DNA of the CDR3: TGCAGCGTTAGGGGGATATTTAACACTGAAGCTTTCTTT. The encoded protein is CSVRGIFNTEAFF.

This clonotype came up many times. The rearrangement uses TRBV7-2 and TRBJ2-7; 10 bases are a match to TRBD1. The junction had 9 bases not matched to a gene; V was cut back by 8 bases and J by 8 bases. Germline CDR1 is SGHTA and CDR2 is FQGNSA. The CDR3 covers 13 residues. CDR3 sequence (DNA): TGTGCCAGCGGGCTGGACAGGGGGGGGCAGCAGTACTTC. As protein: CASGLDRGGQQYF.

V and J are TRBV12-3 or TRBV12-4 and TRBJ2-5, with 13 bases aligning to TRBD2. V trimming: 4 bases; J trimming: 2 bases; junction bases outside the gene matches: 7. The CDR3 length is 17 residues. The CDR3 region is CASSSPRLAGGQETQYF. In DNA form, the CDR3 reads TGTGCCAGCAGTTCGCCCCGACTAGCGGGAGGACAAGAGACCCAGTACTTC.

This clonotype was detected many times. The rearrangement joins TRBV5-6 to TRBJ1-1; weak D call: TRBD1 (5 bases). CDR3 length: 12 residues. V dropped 4 bases and J dropped 8 bases, with 12 bases sitting between them. The V gene's germline CDR1 is SGHDT and CDR2 YYEEEE. The CDR3 nucleotides read TGTGCCAGCAGCCTCTCCGCAGGGGAAGCTTTCTTT. It yields the protein CASSLSAGEAFF.

This clonotype was counted ten times or more. This chain connects TRBV29-1 to TRBJ2-1; 10 bases align to TRBD2. The CDR3 has 17 residues. V lost 1 base, J lost 1 base, and 7 bases stayed unmatched. Germline V CDR1 and CDR2: SQVTM, ANQGSEA. The CDR3 here is CSVEALLAGVSYNEQFF. As DNA, the CDR3 is TGCAGCGTTGAAGCCCTCCTAGCGGGAGTATCCTACAATGAGCAGTTCTTC.

This clonotype was counted at least ten times. CDR3 DNA sequence: TGCGCCACCCACGGTCGGGACGGACAAGAGACCCAGTACTTC. The encoded protein is CATHGRDGQETQYF. The J gene is TRBJ2-5, the V gene TRBV23-1; either TRBD1 or TRBD2 may fit D (5 bases each). TRBV23-1 is an ORF for which the function is uncertain. This CDR3 is 14 amino acids long. Between the trimmed V and J ends, which lost 10 bases and 2 bases, there was a span of 17 bases.